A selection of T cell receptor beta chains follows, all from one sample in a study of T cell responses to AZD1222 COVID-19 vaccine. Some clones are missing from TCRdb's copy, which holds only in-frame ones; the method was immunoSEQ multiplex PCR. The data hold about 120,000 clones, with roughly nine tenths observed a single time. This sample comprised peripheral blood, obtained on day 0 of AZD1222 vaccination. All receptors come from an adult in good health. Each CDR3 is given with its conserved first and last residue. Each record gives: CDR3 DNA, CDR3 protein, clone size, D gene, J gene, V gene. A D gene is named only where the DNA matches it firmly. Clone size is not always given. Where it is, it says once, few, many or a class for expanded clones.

cdr3_nt: TGTGCCAGCACGTGGGACAGGGGAGGAACTGAAGCTTTCTTT; cdr3_aa: CASTWDRGGTEAFF; clone_size: .; d_call: TRBD1; j_call: TRBJ1-1; v_call: TRBV2
cdr3_nt: TGTGCCAGTGGGGAGTCGGGGGGCCCAAACTATGGCTACACCTTC; cdr3_aa: CASGESGGPNYGYTF; clone_size: .; d_call: .; j_call: TRBJ1-2; v_call: TRBV19
cdr3_nt: TGTGCCTGGAGTAGATGGACCGGTAACTATGGCTACACCTTC; cdr3_aa: CAWSRWTGNYGYTF; clone_size: .; d_call: .; j_call: TRBJ1-2; v_call: TRBV30
cdr3_nt: TGTGCCAGCAGCCCCCTACGGGACAACACCGGGGAGCTGTTTTTT; cdr3_aa: CASSPLRDNTGELFF; clone_size: once; d_call: .; j_call: TRBJ2-2; v_call: TRBV7-2
cdr3_nt: TGTGCCAGCAGCGTAGTAAGAGGGAATGAAGCTTTCTTT; cdr3_aa: CASSVVRGNEAFF; clone_size: few; d_call: .; j_call: TRBJ1-1; v_call: TRBV9
cdr3_nt: TGTGCCAGCTCACTACAGGGGGCCCAGCCCCAGCATTTT; cdr3_aa: CASSLQGAQPQHF; clone_size: .; d_call: TRBD1; j_call: TRBJ1-5; v_call: TRBV18
cdr3_nt: TGTGCCAGTAGTCCGGGACAGATAAACACTGAAGCTTTCTTT; cdr3_aa: CASSPGQINTEAFF; clone_size: .; d_call: TRBD1; j_call: TRBJ1-1; v_call: TRBV19
cdr3_nt: TGTGCTAGCAGCTTAACGCGGACAGGTGTTGACGAGCAGTACTTC; cdr3_aa: CASSLTRTGVDEQYF; clone_size: .; d_call: TRBD1; j_call: TRBJ2-7; v_call: TRBV7-7
cdr3_nt: TGTGCCTGGAGTAGACCCGGACGGGACTCTGGAAACACCATATATTTT; cdr3_aa: CAWSRPGRDSGNTIYF; clone_size: .; d_call: .; j_call: TRBJ1-3; v_call: TRBV30
cdr3_nt: TGCAGTTCTAGTTCCGCGGGGGGACAGGAGACCCAGTACTTC; cdr3_aa: CSSSSAGGQETQYF; clone_size: .; d_call: .; j_call: TRBJ2-5; v_call: TRBV20-1
cdr3_nt: TGTGCCAGCAGTCGTGATAAGAACACTGAAGCTTTCTTT; cdr3_aa: CASSRDKNTEAFF; clone_size: .; d_call: .; j_call: TRBJ1-1; v_call: TRBV2
cdr3_nt: TGTGCCAGCAGCGCCCGTAGAACAGGGCTAACCGGGGAGCTGTTTTTT; cdr3_aa: CASSARRTGLTGELFF; clone_size: .; d_call: .; j_call: TRBJ2-2; v_call: TRBV3-1/TRBV3-2
cdr3_nt: TGTGCCAGCAGTTACCCCGAGACTAGCGGGTCCTACGAGCAGTACTTC; cdr3_aa: CASSYPETSGSYEQYF; clone_size: few; d_call: TRBD2; j_call: TRBJ2-7; v_call: TRBV6-6
cdr3_nt: TGTGCCAGCAGCTTAGCGGGACAGGGGGGCGCTGAAGCTTTCTTT; cdr3_aa: CASSLAGQGGAEAFF; clone_size: once; d_call: TRBD1; j_call: TRBJ1-1; v_call: TRBV7-8
cdr3_nt: TGCGCCAGCAGCCAAGATAAGTCCGTAGGGCCCCACAATGAGCAGTTCTTC; cdr3_aa: CASSQDKSVGPHNEQFF; clone_size: .; d_call: .; j_call: TRBJ2-1; v_call: TRBV4-3
cdr3_nt: TGTGCCGCGTCAGGGGGCGCACGGAACACTGAAGCTTTCTTT; cdr3_aa: CAASGGARNTEAFF; clone_size: .; d_call: TRBD1; j_call: TRBJ1-1; v_call: TRBV6-5
cdr3_nt: TGTGCCAGCAGCATATCGTCTCAGCCCCAGCATTTT; cdr3_aa: CASSISSQPQHF; clone_size: .; d_call: .; j_call: TRBJ1-5; v_call: TRBV12-3/TRBV12-4
cdr3_nt: TGTGCCAGCAGTGGGGGACAGACGGGGAATCAGCCCCAGCATTTT; cdr3_aa: CASSGGQTGNQPQHF; clone_size: .; d_call: TRBD1; j_call: TRBJ1-5; v_call: TRBV2
cdr3_nt: TGTGCCTGGAGTCTGGGACAGGGAGGCACCGGGGAGCTGTTTTTT; cdr3_aa: CAWSLGQGGTGELFF; clone_size: .; d_call: TRBD1; j_call: TRBJ2-2; v_call: TRBV30
cdr3_nt: TGTGCCACCAGTTTAGCGGGGAACAACAATGAGCAGTTCTTC; cdr3_aa: CATSLAGNNNEQFF; clone_size: .; d_call: TRBD2; j_call: TRBJ2-1; v_call: TRBV24-1
cdr3_nt: TGCGCCAGCAGCCCCCAGTTAGGGGTAAACACCGGGGAGCTGTTTTTT; cdr3_aa: CASSPQLGVNTGELFF; clone_size: .; d_call: .; j_call: TRBJ2-2; v_call: TRBV5-1
cdr3_nt: TGTGCCAGCAGCTTAGGGGGGGCCCCTGAAGCTTTCTTT; cdr3_aa: CASSLGGAPEAFF; clone_size: .; d_call: .; j_call: TRBJ1-1; v_call: TRBV7-9
cdr3_nt: TGTGCTAGTGGTTCGCCCAGAACTAGCGGGGGCCTCTCCTACGAGCAGTACTTC; cdr3_aa: CASGSPRTSGGLSYEQYF; clone_size: .; d_call: TRBD2; j_call: TRBJ2-7; v_call: TRBV12-5
cdr3_nt: TGCGCCAGCAAGAAGGGGGAGAACACTGAAGCTTTCTTT; cdr3_aa: CASKKGENTEAFF; clone_size: .; d_call: .; j_call: TRBJ1-1; v_call: TRBV5-1
cdr3_nt: TGTGCCAGCAGATACAACAGGGATTCACCCCTCCACTTT; cdr3_aa: CASRYNRDSPLHF; clone_size: few; d_call: .; j_call: TRBJ1-6; v_call: TRBV27
cdr3_nt: TGTGCCAGCTCATTGGGACTAGCGGTCACAGATACGCAGTATTTT; cdr3_aa: CASSLGLAVTDTQYF; clone_size: .; d_call: TRBD2; j_call: TRBJ2-3; v_call: TRBV18
cdr3_nt: TGCGCCAGCAGTCGTATCCGGGGGGATACTGAAGCTTTCTTT; cdr3_aa: CASSRIRGDTEAFF; clone_size: .; d_call: .; j_call: TRBJ1-1; v_call: TRBV4-1
cdr3_nt: TGTGCCAGCAACGGCGTGGGGGAGAATGAGCAGTTCTTC; cdr3_aa: CASNGVGENEQFF; clone_size: .; d_call: .; j_call: TRBJ2-1; v_call: TRBV2
cdr3_nt: TGTGCCAGCAGCTGGACAGGAGGGAGCAATCAGCCCCAGCATTTT; cdr3_aa: CASSWTGGSNQPQHF; clone_size: .; d_call: TRBD1; j_call: TRBJ1-5; v_call: TRBV5-8
cdr3_nt: TGTGCCAGTAGTAGGCTAGCGCCTAGCACAGATACGCAGTATTTT; cdr3_aa: CASSRLAPSTDTQYF; clone_size: .; d_call: .; j_call: TRBJ2-3; v_call: TRBV19
cdr3_nt: TGTGCCAGCAGCCAATCGAACAGGGATGGCTACACCTTC; cdr3_aa: CASSQSNRDGYTF; clone_size: .; d_call: .; j_call: TRBJ1-2; v_call: TRBV4-2
cdr3_nt: TGTGCCAGCAGCCAAGTGGCAGATACGCAGTATTTT; cdr3_aa: CASSQVADTQYF; clone_size: .; d_call: .; j_call: TRBJ2-3; v_call: TRBV3-1/TRBV3-2
cdr3_nt: TGTGCCAGCAGTGAAAGGGCAGGGGAAGGCTACACCTTC; cdr3_aa: CASSERAGEGYTF; clone_size: .; d_call: .; j_call: TRBJ1-2; v_call: TRBV6-1
cdr3_nt: TGTGCCAGCGCACCACTCGGAGGGAACTATGGCTACACCTTC; cdr3_aa: CASAPLGGNYGYTF; clone_size: .; d_call: .; j_call: TRBJ1-2; v_call: TRBV5-4
cdr3_nt: TGTGCCAGCAGACCCGACGCCGACAGGTATGGCTACACCTTC; cdr3_aa: CASRPDADRYGYTF; clone_size: .; d_call: .; j_call: TRBJ1-2; v_call: TRBV2
cdr3_nt: TGTGCCAGCAGCGTGAGACAGGGGAACAATGAGCAGTTCTTC; cdr3_aa: CASSVRQGNNEQFF; clone_size: once; d_call: TRBD1; j_call: TRBJ2-1; v_call: TRBV9
cdr3_nt: TGCGCCAGCAGCCAAGAATTACAGGGGGCCCGCTATGGCTACACCTTC; cdr3_aa: CASSQELQGARYGYTF; clone_size: .; d_call: TRBD1; j_call: TRBJ1-2; v_call: TRBV4-3
cdr3_nt: TGCGCCAGCAGCCAGCACAGTAACTATGGCTACACCTTC; cdr3_aa: CASSQHSNYGYTF; clone_size: once; d_call: .; j_call: TRBJ1-2; v_call: TRBV4-3
cdr3_nt: TGTGCCAGCAGCGGGGGGGGCTTCTATGGCTACACCTTC; cdr3_aa: CASSGGGFYGYTF; clone_size: once; d_call: .; j_call: TRBJ1-2; v_call: TRBV28
cdr3_nt: TGCGCCAGCAGCTTAAAGGTTGGGGGCCAAACTCCGTTAGTCACTGAAGCTTTCTTT; cdr3_aa: CASSLKVGGQTPLVTEAFF; clone_size: .; d_call: .; j_call: TRBJ1-1; v_call: TRBV4-1
cdr3_nt: TGTGCCAGCAGTTTAAGGCAGGTGGATGGCTACACCTTC; cdr3_aa: CASSLRQVDGYTF; clone_size: .; d_call: .; j_call: TRBJ1-2; v_call: TRBV12-3/TRBV12-4
cdr3_nt: TGTGCCAGCAGCTTAGGGGATAATCAGCCCCAGCATTTT; cdr3_aa: CASSLGDNQPQHF; clone_size: .; d_call: .; j_call: TRBJ1-5; v_call: TRBV5-6
cdr3_nt: TGCGCCAGCAGCCAAGCCGAGATGGCCGGGGAGCTGTTTTTT; cdr3_aa: CASSQAEMAGELFF; clone_size: .; d_call: .; j_call: TRBJ2-2; v_call: TRBV4-1
cdr3_nt: TGTGCCACCAGTGATCCAAACACTGAAGCTTTCTTT; cdr3_aa: CATSDPNTEAFF; clone_size: .; d_call: .; j_call: TRBJ1-1; v_call: TRBV24-1
cdr3_nt: TGTGCCATCAGTGAGGGACTAGCGGGAGGGTTGGGCGATGAGCAGTTCTTC; cdr3_aa: CAISEGLAGGLGDEQFF; clone_size: .; d_call: TRBD2; j_call: TRBJ2-1; v_call: TRBV10-3
cdr3_nt: TGTGCCAGCAGTGGTAGAAGTCAGCCCCAGCATTTT; cdr3_aa: CASSGRSQPQHF; clone_size: .; d_call: .; j_call: TRBJ1-5; v_call: TRBV2
cdr3_nt: TGTGCCAGCAGTTACAGGGGGCTCGACTATGGCTACACCTTC; cdr3_aa: CASSYRGLDYGYTF; clone_size: .; d_call: TRBD1; j_call: TRBJ1-2; v_call: TRBV6-5